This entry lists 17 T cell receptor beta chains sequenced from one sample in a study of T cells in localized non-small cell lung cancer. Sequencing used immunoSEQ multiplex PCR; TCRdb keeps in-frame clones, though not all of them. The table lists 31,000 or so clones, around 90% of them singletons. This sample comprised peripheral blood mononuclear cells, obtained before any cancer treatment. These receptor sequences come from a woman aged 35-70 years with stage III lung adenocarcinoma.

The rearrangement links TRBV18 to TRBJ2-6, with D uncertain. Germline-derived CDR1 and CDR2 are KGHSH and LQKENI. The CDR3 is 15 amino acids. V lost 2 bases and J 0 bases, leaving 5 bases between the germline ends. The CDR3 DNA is TGTGCCAGCTCACCAATCCGCTCTGGGGCCAACGTCCTGACTTTC. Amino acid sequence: CASSPIRSGANVLTF.

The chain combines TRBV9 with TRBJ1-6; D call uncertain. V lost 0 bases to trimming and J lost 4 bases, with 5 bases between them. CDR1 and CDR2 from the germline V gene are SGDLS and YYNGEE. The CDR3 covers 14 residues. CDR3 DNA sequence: TGTGCCAGCAGCGTAGCAGAATATAATTCACCCCTCCACTTT. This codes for CASSVAEYNSPLHF.

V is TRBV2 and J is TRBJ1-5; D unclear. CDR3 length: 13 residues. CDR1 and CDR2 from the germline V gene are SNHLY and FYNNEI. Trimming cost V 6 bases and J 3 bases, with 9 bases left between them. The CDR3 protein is CASRGNINQPQHF. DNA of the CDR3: TGTGCCAGCAGAGGGAATATCAATCAGCCCCAGCATTTT.

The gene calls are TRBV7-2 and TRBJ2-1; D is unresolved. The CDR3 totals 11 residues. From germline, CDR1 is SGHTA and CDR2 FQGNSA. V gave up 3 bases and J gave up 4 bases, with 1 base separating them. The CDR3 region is CASSFYNEQFF. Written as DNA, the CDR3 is TGTGCCAGCAGCTTTTACAATGAGCAGTTCTTC.

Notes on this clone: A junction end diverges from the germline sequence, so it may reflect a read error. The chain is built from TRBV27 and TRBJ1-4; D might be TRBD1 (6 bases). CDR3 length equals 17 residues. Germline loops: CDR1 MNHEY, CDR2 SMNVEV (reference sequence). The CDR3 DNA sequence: TGTGCCACCAGTTCACTTTCAGGGAGGGGGGGGGATGAAAAACTGTTTTTT. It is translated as CATSSLSGRGGDEKLFF.

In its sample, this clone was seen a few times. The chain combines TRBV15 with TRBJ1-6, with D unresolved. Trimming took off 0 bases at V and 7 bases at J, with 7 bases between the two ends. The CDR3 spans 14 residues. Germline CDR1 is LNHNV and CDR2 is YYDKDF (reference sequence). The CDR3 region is CATSRELENSPLHF. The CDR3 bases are TGTGCCACCAGCAGAGAACTTGAGAATTCACCCCTCCACTTT. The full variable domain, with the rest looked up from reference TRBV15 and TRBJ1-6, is DAMVIQNPRYQVTQFGKPVTLSCSQTLNHNVMYWYQQKSSQAPKLLFHYYDKDFNNEADTPDNFQSRRPNTSFCFLDIRSPGLGDTAMYLCATSRELENSPLHFGNGTRLTVT.

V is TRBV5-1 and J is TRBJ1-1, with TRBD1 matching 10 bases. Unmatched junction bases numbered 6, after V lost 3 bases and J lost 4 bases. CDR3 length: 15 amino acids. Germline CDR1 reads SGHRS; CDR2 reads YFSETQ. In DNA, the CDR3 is TGCGCCAGCAGCTCCAACCGGGACAGGGGCACTGAAGCTTTCTTT. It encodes CASSSNRDRGTEAFF.

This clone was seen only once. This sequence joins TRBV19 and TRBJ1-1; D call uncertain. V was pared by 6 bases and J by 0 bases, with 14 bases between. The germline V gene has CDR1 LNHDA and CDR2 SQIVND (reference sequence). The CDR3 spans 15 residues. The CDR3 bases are TGTGCCAGTAGGACCACCATCCTTATGAACACTGAAGCTTTCTTT. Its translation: CASRTTILMNTEAFF. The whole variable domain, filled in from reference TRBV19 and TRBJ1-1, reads DGGITQSPKYLFRKEGQNVTLSCEQNLNHDAMYWYRQDPGQGLRLIYYSQIVNDFQKGDIAEGYSVSREKKESFPLTVTSAQKNPTAFYLCASRTTILMNTEAFFGQGTRLTVV.

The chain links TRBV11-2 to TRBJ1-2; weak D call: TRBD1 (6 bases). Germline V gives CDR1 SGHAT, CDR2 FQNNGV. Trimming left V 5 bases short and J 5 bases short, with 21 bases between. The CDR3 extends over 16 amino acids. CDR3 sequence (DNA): TGTGCCAGCAGCCCCCAGGGGACCACCTTAGGGTATGGCTACACCTTC. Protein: CASSPQGTTLGYGYTF.

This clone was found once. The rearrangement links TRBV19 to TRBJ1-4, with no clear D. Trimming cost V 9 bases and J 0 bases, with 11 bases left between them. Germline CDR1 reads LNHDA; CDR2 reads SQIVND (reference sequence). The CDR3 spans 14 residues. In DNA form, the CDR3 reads TGTGCCAGCGCGGACCGCACAACTAATGAAAAACTGTTTTTT. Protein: CASADRTTNEKLFF.

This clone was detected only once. This CDR3 reads CASSLGLAGVYEQYF. CDR3 sequence (DNA): TGTGCCAGCAGCTTAGGACTAGCGGGAGTATACGAGCAGTACTTC. The rearrangement joins TRBV7-2 to TRBJ2-7, with 12 bases that match TRBD2. Trimming at V came to 1 base and at J to 4 bases, leaving 2 bases not matched to a gene. This CDR3 comprises 15 residues. Germline CDR1 reads SGHTA; CDR2 reads FQGNSA.

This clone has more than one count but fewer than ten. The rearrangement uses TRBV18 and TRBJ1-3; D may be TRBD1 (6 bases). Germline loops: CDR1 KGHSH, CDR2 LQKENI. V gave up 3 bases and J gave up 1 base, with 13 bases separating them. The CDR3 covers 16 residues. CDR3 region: CASSPSQGGSGNTIYF. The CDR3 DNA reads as TGTGCCAGCTCACCCTCACAGGGAGGATCTGGAAACACCATATATTTT.

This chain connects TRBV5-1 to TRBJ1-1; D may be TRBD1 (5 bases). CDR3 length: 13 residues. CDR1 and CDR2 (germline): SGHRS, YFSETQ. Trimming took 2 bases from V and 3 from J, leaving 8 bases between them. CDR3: CASSFKGDTEAFF. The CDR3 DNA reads TGCGCCAGCAGCTTTAAAGGGGACACTGAAGCTTTCTTT.

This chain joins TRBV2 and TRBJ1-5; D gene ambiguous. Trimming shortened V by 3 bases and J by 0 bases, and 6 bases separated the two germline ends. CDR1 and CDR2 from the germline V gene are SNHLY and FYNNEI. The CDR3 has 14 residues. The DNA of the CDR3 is TGTGCCAGCAGTGACCTGGCTAGCAATCAGCCCCAGCATTTT. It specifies CASSDLASNQPQHF.

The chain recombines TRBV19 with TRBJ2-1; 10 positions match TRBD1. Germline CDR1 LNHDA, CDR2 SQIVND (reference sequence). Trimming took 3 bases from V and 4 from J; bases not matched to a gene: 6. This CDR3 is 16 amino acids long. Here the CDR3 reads CASSISRTGGYNEQFF. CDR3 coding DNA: TGTGCCAGTAGTATTAGTAGGACAGGGGGGTACAATGAGCAGTTCTTC.

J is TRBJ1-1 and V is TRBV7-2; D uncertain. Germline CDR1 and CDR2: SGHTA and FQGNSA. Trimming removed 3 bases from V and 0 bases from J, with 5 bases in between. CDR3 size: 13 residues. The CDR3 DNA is TGTGCCAGCAGCTTGTCCCTGAACACTGAAGCTTTCTTT. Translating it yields CASSLSLNTEAFF.

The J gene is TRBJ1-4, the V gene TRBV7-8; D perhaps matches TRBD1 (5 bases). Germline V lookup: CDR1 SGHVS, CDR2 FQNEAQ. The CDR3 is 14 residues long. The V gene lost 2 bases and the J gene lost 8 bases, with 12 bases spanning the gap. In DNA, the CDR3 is TGTGCCAGCAGCTTAATTCGGGGCGGAGAAAAACTGTTTTTT. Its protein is CASSLIRGGEKLFF.